This is a list of T cell receptor beta chains from one sample in a study of cytomegalovirus exposure and HLA in healthy donors. TCRdb keeps only in-frame clones here, not all; method: immunoSEQ multiplex PCR. Of fewer than 250,000 clones detected, around 80% appear once; the ten largest clones hold around 15%. The sample taken for sequencing was PBMCs. The receptors shown here come from a woman aged 25 to 45 in good health and CMV-seropositive. Each CDR3 is given without its conserved first and last residue. Fields, in order: V gene, J gene, CDR3 protein.

TRBV15	TRBJ2-5	ATSRALGQPGETQY
TRBV7-3	TRBJ2-1	ASSLPGGEQF
TRBV5-1	TRBJ1-2	ASSLDGTGAGYT
TRBV30	TRBJ1-1	AWSPSGTLNTEAF
TRBV2	TRBJ1-5	ASSGISGVGNQPQH
TRBV7-6	TRBJ2-7	ASSLTAGDIYEQY
TRBV5-1	TRBJ2-1	ASSLSYGGVAGNEQF
TRBV7-8	TRBJ2-7	ASSSRRGTYYEQY
TRBV27	TRBJ1-5	ASSLGVRNQPQH
TRBV5-4	TRBJ2-1	ASSLDSYSYNEQF
TRBV7-9	TRBJ2-7	ASSTQGGSIYEQY
TRBV29-1	TRBJ2-7	SVNPGTSGTYEQY
TRBV25-1	TRBJ1-5	ASGRADQPQH
TRBV30	TRBJ2-7	AWSGVGPLRRGYEQY
TRBV6-5	TRBJ2-3	ASISGLTDTQY
TRBV6-4	TRBJ1-2	ASSEGEGGYT
TRBV9	TRBJ2-1	ASSVGWGGSYNEQF
TRBV6-5	TRBJ2-7	ASTSGLETGEQY
TRBV6-5	TRBJ2-6	ASSYDQNVLT
TRBV5-5	TRBJ2-3	ASRSVGGTTDTQY
TRBV4-2	TRBJ2-7	ASSAKMDSSYEQY
TRBV6-5	TRBJ1-1	ASTPQGAVEAF
TRBV5-4	TRBJ1-2	ASRVQGNYGYT
TRBV11-2	TRBJ2-7	ASSPPGLAGGYEQY
TRBV7-8	TRBJ2-3	ASRSDLTSTDTQY
TRBV6-5	TRBJ1-1	ASSVDRGTEAF
TRBV7-6	TRBJ2-7	ASSQGGSGSTYEQY
TRBV2	TRBJ1-4	ASSGADEKLF
TRBV7-2	TRBJ2-4	ASSLAAGAQNIQY
TRBV11-3	TRBJ2-7	ASSLGRYEQY
TRBV30	TRBJ1-3	AWSLGGDPGNTIY
TRBV15	TRBJ2-7	ATSKGDPPYEQY
TRBV27	TRBJ1-1	ASRAHREDTEAF
TRBV5-1	TRBJ2-5	ASPPTDRGQETQY
TRBV11-2	TRBJ2-7	ASSLAGGPYEQY
TRBV28	TRBJ2-7	ASSLAEGYEQY
TRBV27	TRBJ2-2	ASSFVQGGGGELF
TRBV27	TRBJ2-1	ASSPTTYNEQF
TRBV13	TRBJ1-2	ASSLGLGSLYGYT
TRBV25-1	TRBJ1-4	ASSESGGSLVNEKLF
TRBV6-5	TRBJ2-1	ASSYRGISNEQF
TRBV10-3	TRBJ1-1	AISEFPENTEAF